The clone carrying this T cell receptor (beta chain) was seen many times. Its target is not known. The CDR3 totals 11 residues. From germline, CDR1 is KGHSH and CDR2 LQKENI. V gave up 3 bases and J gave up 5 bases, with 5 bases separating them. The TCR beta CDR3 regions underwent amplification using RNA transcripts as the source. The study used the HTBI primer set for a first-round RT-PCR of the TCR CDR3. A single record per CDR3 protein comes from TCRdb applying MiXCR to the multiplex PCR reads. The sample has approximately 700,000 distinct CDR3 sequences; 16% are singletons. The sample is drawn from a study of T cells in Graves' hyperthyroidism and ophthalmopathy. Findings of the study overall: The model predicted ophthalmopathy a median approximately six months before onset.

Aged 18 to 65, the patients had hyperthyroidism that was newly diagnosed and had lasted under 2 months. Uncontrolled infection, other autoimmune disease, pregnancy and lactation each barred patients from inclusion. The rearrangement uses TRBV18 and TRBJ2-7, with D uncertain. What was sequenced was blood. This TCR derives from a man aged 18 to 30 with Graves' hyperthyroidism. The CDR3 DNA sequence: TGTGCCAGCTCACCGTCCCACGAGCAGTACTTC. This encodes CASSPSHEQYF.